This TCR beta chain originates from a study of blood T cell repertoires in COVID-19. Study-level background: COVID-19 samples collected from the United States, Italy and Spain covered acute and convalescent phases. Sources were T cells, B-cell-depleted T cells, or PBMCs; the material itself was cDNA or gDNA.

The germline V gene encodes CDR1 SQVTM and CDR2 ANQGSEA. Trimming removed 6 bases from V and 5 bases from J; junction bases left unmatched: 2. CDR3 length: 11 residues. In the source study's methods: Estimates of nucleated cell counts were drawn from the amplification of reference gene primers. Produced via immunoSEQ multiplex PCR; TCRdb's table is partial and in-frame only. That table furnishes V, J and clone size, whereas the DNA furnished D and trimming. In the table there are 200,000 to 250,000 clones, around 83% of which are singletons. Sequenced material: peripheral blood. The sequence was obtained from a middle-aged man with acute or convalescent COVID-19. The rearrangement uses TRBV29-1 and TRBJ2-7; 9 nucleotides match TRBD1. DNA of the CDR3: TGCAGCGTGGACAGGGGACACGAGCAGTACTTC. As protein: CSVDRGHEQYF.